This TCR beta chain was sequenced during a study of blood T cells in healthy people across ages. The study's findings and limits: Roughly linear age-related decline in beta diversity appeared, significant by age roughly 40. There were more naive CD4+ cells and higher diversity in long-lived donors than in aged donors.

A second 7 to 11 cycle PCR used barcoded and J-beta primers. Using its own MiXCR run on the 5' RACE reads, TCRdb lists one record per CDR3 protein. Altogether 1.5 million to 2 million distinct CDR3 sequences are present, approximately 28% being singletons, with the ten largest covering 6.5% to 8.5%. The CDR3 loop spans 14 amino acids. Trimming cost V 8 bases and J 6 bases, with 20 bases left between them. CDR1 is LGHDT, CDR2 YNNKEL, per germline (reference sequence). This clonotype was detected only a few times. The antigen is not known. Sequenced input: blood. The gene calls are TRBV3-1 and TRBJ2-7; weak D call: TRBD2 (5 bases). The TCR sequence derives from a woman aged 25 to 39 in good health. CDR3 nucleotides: TGTGCCAGCGGGAGAGGTAGCTATGGAGGCGAGCAGTACTTC. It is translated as CASGRGSYGGEQYF.